These T cell receptor beta chains were read from a single sample in a study of human T cells and chemical hapten exposure. TCRdb re-derived calls from the RACE reads in MiXCR, one entry per CDR3 protein. The data hold roughly 380,000 distinct CDR3 sequences, with around 5.5% observed a single time. The specimen was whole blood, collected in connection with sensitization to the hapten diphenylcyclopropenone (DPC). The receptors shown here come from a woman between 45 and 60 years old with alopecia areata. Some clones in this sample may be carry-over from other donors' samples. Each CDR3 is given with its conserved first and last residue. A D gene is named only where the DNA matches it firmly. Where a row states a size, it is once, few, many or the class of an expanded clone; other rows omit it.

d_gene	v_gene	abundance	j_gene	CDR3nt	CDR3aa
-	TRBV29-1	many	TRBJ1-1	TGCAGCGTTGGGCAGGGTGAAGCTTTCTTT	CSVGQGEAFF
-	TRBV12-3/TRBV12-4	many	TRBJ1-1	TGTGCCAGCAGCTATCAGACAGGGAACACTGAAGCTTTCTTT	CASSYQTGNTEAFF
-	TRBV5-1	few	TRBJ1-6	TGCGCCAGCAGCTCCGAGATAACCAATTCACCCCTCCACTTT	CASSSEITNSPLHF
-	TRBV6-2/TRBV6-3	many	TRBJ2-5	TGTGCCAGCAGTTATGGATACGAGACCCAGTACTTC	CASSYGYETQYF
-	TRBV2	few	TRBJ2-6	TGTGCCAGCAGCGCCAGAGGGGTCTCTGGGGCCAACGTCCTGACTTTC	CASSARGVSGANVLTF
TRBD2	TRBV13	-	TRBJ2-3	TGTGCCAGCAGCTTAGGCTCCCGACTAGCGGGAGGCACAGATACGCAGTATTTT	CASSLGSRLAGGTDTQYF
-	TRBV2	many	TRBJ2-7	TGTGCCAGCAGTGACCGGGGCCGGGCCGAGCAGTACTTC	CASSDRGRAEQYF
-	TRBV20-1	many	TRBJ2-3	TGCAGTGCTTGCGGGGCCTCAGATACGCAGTATTTT	CSACGASDTQYF
-	TRBV6-2/TRBV6-3	-	TRBJ1-1	TGTGCCAGCAGTTACTCGAGGGGCTCGGAGAACACTGAAGCTTTCTTT	CASSYSRGSENTEAFF
-	TRBV6-6	many	TRBJ1-1	TGTGCCAGCAGTTACCGGACCCAGAGGGGCACTGAAGCTTTCTTT	CASSYRTQRGTEAFF
TRBD1	TRBV5-1	many	TRBJ1-5	TGCGCCAGCAGCCCCGGGACAGGGCTCCCGTACAATCAGCCCCAGCATTTT	CASSPGTGLPYNQPQHF
-	TRBV7-9	few	TRBJ2-4	TGTGCCAGCAGCTTAGTCCAGGGGAAAAACATTCAGTACTTC	CASSLVQGKNIQYF
TRBD2	TRBV7-2	many	TRBJ2-3	TGTGCCAGCAGCTTTGACGGGGGGGCCGGAGATACGCAGTATTTT	CASSFDGGAGDTQYF
-	TRBV6-2/TRBV6-3	-	TRBJ1-2	TGTGCCACACAGGGATCGTCCTATGGCTACACCTTC	CATQGSSYGYTF
-	TRBV5-1	-	TRBJ2-6	TGCGCCAGCGAGACAGGTCGCTCTGGGGCCAACGTCCTGACTTTC	CASETGRSGANVLTF
TRBD1	TRBV5-6	few	TRBJ2-7	TGTGCCAGCAGCTCCGGGACAGGGGGGGAGCAGTACTTC	CASSSGTGGEQYF
TRBD1	TRBV12-3/TRBV12-4	few	TRBJ1-3	TGTGCCAGCAGTTTAGGGTCAGGGGGCGGTGGAAACACCATATATTTT	CASSLGSGGGGNTIYF
-	TRBV2	-	TRBJ2-4	TGTGCCAGCGGGGAAGAACAGTTAGCCAAAAACATTCAGTACTTC	CASGEEQLAKNIQYF
-	TRBV28	many	TRBJ2-5	TGTGCCAGCAGTGCCACATTTGGCCGATTAGAGACCCAGTACTTC	CASSATFGRLETQYF
-	TRBV3-1	few	TRBJ2-3	TGTGCCAGCAGCCAAGTTGGGGAGGATACGCAGTATTTT	CASSQVGEDTQYF
-	TRBV28	-	TRBJ2-7	TGTGCCAGCAGTCCCCCCCCCTACGAGCAGTACTTC	CASSPPPYEQYF
TRBD2	TRBV4-2	-	TRBJ2-1	TGTGCCAGCAGCCAAGATCGTTCTCCCGGGACTAGCGGGTGGAGCTCCTACAATGAGCAGTTCTTC	CASSQDRSPGTSGWSSYNEQFF
TRBD1	TRBV20-1	few	TRBJ1-5	TGCAGTATCAAGGACAGGGGGCTTGGTCAGCCCCAGCATTTT	CSIKDRGLGQPQHF
-	TRBV20-1	few	TRBJ2-3	TGCAGTGCTAGCGTATCAGATACGCAGTATTTT	CSASVSDTQYF
TRBD1	TRBV19	few	TRBJ2-7	TGTGCCAGTACTCCGGGACAGGCCTTTAACGAGCAGTACTTC	CASTPGQAFNEQYF
-	TRBV5-6	many	TRBJ2-3	TGTGCCAGCAGCTGGGGGCCGGGGGGAGGCACAGATACGCAGTATTTT	CASSWGPGGGTDTQYF
-	TRBV7-2	-	TRBJ2-7	TGTGCCAGCAGCTTATTCGTCGGGGGTTCCTCCTACTACTACGAGCAGTACTTC	CASSLFVGGSSYYYEQYF
-	TRBV7-2	many	TRBJ2-1	TGTGCCAGCAGCCCGACTACACCGAGAAGCAATGAGCAGTTCTTC	CASSPTTPRSNEQFF
TRBD1	TRBV9	-	TRBJ2-5	TGTGCCAGCAGCGTAGACACAGGGGGTAGGGAGACCCAGTACTTC	CASSVDTGGRETQYF
-	TRBV20-1	-	TRBJ2-5	TGCAGTGCTTCCCCCCAGTACTTC	CSASPQYF
-	TRBV7-2	many	TRBJ1-4	TGTGCCAGCAGTTTGGGGGTAGTGGTTGGGAATGAAAAACTGTTTTTT	CASSLGVVVGNEKLFF
TRBD2	TRBV12-3/TRBV12-4	few	TRBJ2-1	TGTGCCAGCGGCTCTAGCGGGAGACTCCCTAATGAGCAGTTCTTC	CASGSSGRLPNEQFF
-	TRBV4-3	-	TRBJ1-2	TGCGCCAGCAGCCAAGAAGTTCACCTCTATGGCTACACCTTC	CASSQEVHLYGYTF
TRBD1	TRBV6-2/TRBV6-3	few	TRBJ2-7	TGTGCCAGCATTTCCGCGGGGACAGGGATCCACGAGCAGTACTTC	CASISAGTGIHEQYF
-	TRBV29-1	-	TRBJ1-2	TGCAGCGTTGAGGGGCCCTACGGCTACACCTTC	CSVEGPYGYTF
TRBD2	TRBV5-1	-	TRBJ2-3	TGCGCCAGCAGTACTAGCGGGAGGGCCCCAGATACGCAGTATTTT	CASSTSGRAPDTQYF
-	TRBV12-3/TRBV12-4	-	TRBJ1-5	TGTGCCAGCAGCCTTAATAATTATCAGCCCCAGCATTTT	CASSLNNYQPQHF
-	TRBV20-1	few	TRBJ1-5	TGCAGTGCTAGATCGGCCCCTCAGCCCCAGCATTTT	CSARSAPQPQHF
TRBD1	TRBV29-1	many	TRBJ1-3	TGCAGCGTTATCCTCCCCGCGGGACAGCCTTCTGGAAACACCATATATTTT	CSVILPAGQPSGNTIYF
-	TRBV24-1	many	TRBJ1-5	TGTGCCACGTCACCGGGGGGCGAGAGCAATCAGCCCCAGCATTTT	CATSPGGESNQPQHF
-	TRBV10-3	many	TRBJ2-3	TGTGCCATCAGAGACGACGCTAGCACAGATACGCAGTATTTT	CAIRDDASTDTQYF
TRBD1	TRBV7-2	-	TRBJ1-5	TGTGCCAGCAGCTTAGCCAGGGGGCCTTATAGCAATCAGCCCCAGCATTTT	CASSLARGPYSNQPQHF
TRBD1	TRBV6-5	many	TRBJ2-7	TGTGCCAGCAGCTTCACAGGGACAGGGCTTCCCCACGAGCAGTACTTC	CASSFTGTGLPHEQYF
TRBD1	TRBV9	few	TRBJ1-6	TGTGCCAGCAGTTTTTTAACAGGGGAGGGGGTTAATTCACCCCTCCACTTT	CASSFLTGEGVNSPLHF
-	TRBV19	many	TRBJ1-6	TGTGCCAGTACCGGGCACGGAGGGGTACCCAATTCACCCCTCCACTTT	CASTGHGGVPNSPLHF
-	TRBV27	many	TRBJ2-7	TGTGCCAGCAGCATCGGGGCGACCTACGAGCAGTACTTC	CASSIGATYEQYF
TRBD2	TRBV20-1	many	TRBJ2-3	TGCAGTGCTAGAGGCGCGGGGGGTTATAGCACAGATACGCAGTATTTT	CSARGAGGYSTDTQYF
-	TRBV29-1	few	TRBJ2-1	TGCAGCGTTGAAGACGGCGAGCAGTTCTTC	CSVEDGEQFF
-	TRBV12-3/TRBV12-4	-	TRBJ1-5	TGTGCCAGCAGCCCGGGTTATCCTCAGCCCCAGCATTTT	CASSPGYPQPQHF
TRBD2	TRBV7-2	-	TRBJ2-3	TGTGCCAGCAGCTTGACTAGCGGGGCCACAGATACGCAGTATTTT	CASSLTSGATDTQYF
TRBD1	TRBV9	many	TRBJ1-1	TGTGCCAGCAGCGTAGGGACAGGGGGCCCAGCTTTCTTT	CASSVGTGGPAFF
-	TRBV6-6	few	TRBJ2-7	TGTGCCAGCAGTCCCGACCCGGGCGGGTACCCCCACGAGCAGTACTTC	CASSPDPGGYPHEQYF
TRBD2	TRBV29-1	many	TRBJ2-5	TGCAGCGCCCGGGGTAGCGGGAGCCAAGAGACCCAGTACTTC	CSARGSGSQETQYF